This TCR beta chain is from a study of beta chain features in type 1 diabetes (dated by TCRdb to the late 2010s). Background for the entire study: Mean age, gender distribution, total cell number and subset yield were not different between patients and healthy donors. Across all samples, 90 million to 130 million sorted cells were examined, and cell number per subset correlated strongly with RNA yield. The study compared TCRB repertoires of sorted circulating CD4+ T cell subsets between recently diagnosed type 1 diabetes patients and matched healthy donors. Regulatory and stem cell-like memory subsets were obtained from only 8 patients and about 8 healthy donors, while naive and central memory subsets were obtained from all 30 or so donors. What the study reported, not specific to this receptor: PCR might favor shorter templates, but patient and control samples were amplified and corrected together, so any skew would affect both groups equally. The naive, central memory and regulatory TCRB repertoires appeared to resemble one another more closely among patients than among healthy donors. Because the HLA sub-analyses included only small numbers of individuals, any influence of HLA type on TCRB rearrangement was left unresolved. Sequencing cDNA rather than genomic DNA could over-represent highly expressing activated cells, although activation and CD3 levels did not differ between groups. Type 1 diabetes patients showed a moderate but significant shortening of TCRB CDR3 length in all four CD4+ subsets. Patients with type 1 diabetes made fewer insertions and deleted more nucleotides at VDJ recombination sites, implying thymic rearrangement abnormalities.

In regard to this clone: This receptor's antigen is unknown. No much larger clonotype is one base removed from it; base qualities were not supplied.

From its cysteine to its phenylalanine, the CDR3 spans 17 amino acids. Only the CDR3 DNA is retained, 51 bases long and in frame from the first base. CDR1 and CDR2, per the germline V gene, are SGHVS and FQNEAQ. Trimming takes 2 bases from V and 2 bases from J, and the germline ends sit 17 bases apart. The High Capacity cDNA Reverse Transcription Kit was used to reverse transcribe all of the isolated RNA, meaning that expressed TCRB transcripts were what got sequenced. Naive, central memory and regulatory T cell samples underwent deep immunoSEQ sequencing, averaging about 3.57 million total reads per sample. Sorted cells were lysed in RLT buffer and RNA was extracted with DNase-treated RNeasy Micro or Mini kits, depending on cell number. To prevent cross-contamination, every cell subset was processed on its own, while patient and healthy donor samples were processed together. TCRB sequences were amplified from cDNA with the immunoSEQ multiplex PCR, producing 87-bp fragments spanning the CDR3 region. The amplicons were sequenced using the Illumina HiSeq platform. Per the source publication's procedure: PCR bias was computationally corrected using synthetic template baselines, reads within Hamming distance 2 were collapsed, and singletons that could not be merged were discarded. Reads were aligned against IMGT so that V, D and J genes, CDR3 length and insertions or deletions at six rearrangement sites could be assigned. Within each subset, clonotype counts were normalized to sorted cell number, after which true diversity and Gini coefficients were computed with the tcR R package. The overlap coefficient, calculated on TCRB nucleotide sequences, was used to quantify repertoire sharing. Out-of-frame TCRB sequences from naive cells were analyzed to stand in for the pre-selection repertoire. Entries here come from immuneACCESS through TCRdb and include only in-frame sequences with V and J called. Some clones fail to appear in such tables; in the studies checked, an unresolved V gene covers under half of the shortfall, and the cause of the remainder is unknown. D and trimming come from the DNA, and the V and J calls and clone size come from that table. The sample table records 600,000 or so clones; around 15% of these occur just once. The ten largest make up roughly 0.04% of the sample.

A single peripheral blood draw of around 0.11 L on average was collected from each donor into heparinised tubes. Using a panel that included CD45RO, CCR7, CD25, CD127, CD95 and CD27, naive, central memory, regulatory and stem cell-like memory CD4+ T cells were sorted on a BD FACSAria II. All sorted populations exceeded 95% purity. PBMCs were isolated right away by Lymphoprep density gradient centrifugation and were stained directly, without culture. So that batch effects would be minimized, each experiment stained and sorted samples in pairs, pairing one healthy donor with one patient. This receptor was taken from a man aged 18 to 29 with type 1 diabetes. Source material: naive CD4+ T cells from blood. The cell subset or site label here, explained by the study, means: true naive CD4+ T cells. The chain is encoded by TRBV7-8 joined to TRBJ2-3, with the D gene too uncertain to name. CDR3 sequence: CASSLPRRVKVTDTQYF. Read as DNA, the sequence is TGTGCCAGCAGCTTACCCCGCCGGGTTAAAGTCACAGATACGCAGTATTTT.